This T cell receptor (beta chain) was observed in a study of neoadjuvant anti-PD-1 for oral cavity cancer. This clone was seen only a few times. Measured with immunoSEQ multiplex PCR; TCRdb has only the in-frame clones, and not every one. In the table there are about 15,000 clones, approximately 35% of which are singletons. Germline CDR1 is MGHRA and CDR2 is YSYEKL. Trimming at V came to 2 bases and at J to 7 bases, leaving 25 bases not matched to a gene. The CDR3 spans 20 residues. Time point reported: after neoadjuvant nivolumab, at surgical resection. Cohort: HPV-negative, locally advanced oral cavity squamous cell carcinoma patients.

The source was tumor tissue, collected after nivolumab (anti-PD-1) treatment. The TCR was taken from a person between 35 and 79 years old with oral cavity squamous cell carcinoma. The chain combines TRBV4-1 with TRBJ1-2; 7 nucleotides match TRBD1. DNA for the CDR3: TGCGCCAGCAGCCAATATCCGGGACAGTCATTAACCCGAATTACGGCTGGCTACACCTTC. Its protein product is CASSQYPGQSLTRITAGYTF.